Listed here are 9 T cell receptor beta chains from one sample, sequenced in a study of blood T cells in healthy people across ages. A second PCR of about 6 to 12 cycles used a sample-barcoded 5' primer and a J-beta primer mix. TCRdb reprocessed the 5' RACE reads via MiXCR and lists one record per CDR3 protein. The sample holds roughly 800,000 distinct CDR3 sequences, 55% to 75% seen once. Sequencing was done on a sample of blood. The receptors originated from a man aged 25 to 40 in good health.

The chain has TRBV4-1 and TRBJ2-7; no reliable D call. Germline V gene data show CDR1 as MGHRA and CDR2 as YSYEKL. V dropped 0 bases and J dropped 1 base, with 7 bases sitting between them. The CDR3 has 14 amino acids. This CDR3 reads CASSQEFQSYEQYF. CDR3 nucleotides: TGCGCCAGCAGCCAAGAATTCCAATCCTACGAGCAGTACTTC.

The chain's CDR3 is CASSFRRDLEQYF. The CDR3 DNA follows: TGTGCCAGCAGCTTCAGGAGGGACCTCGAGCAGTACTTC. V usage is TRBV7-2 and J usage is TRBJ2-4, with a possible D match to TRBD2 (6 bases). The J call could be wrong; TRBJ2-7 is a better fit for the DNA end. Per germline, CDR1 SGHTA and CDR2 FQGNSA. This CDR3 contains 13 residues.

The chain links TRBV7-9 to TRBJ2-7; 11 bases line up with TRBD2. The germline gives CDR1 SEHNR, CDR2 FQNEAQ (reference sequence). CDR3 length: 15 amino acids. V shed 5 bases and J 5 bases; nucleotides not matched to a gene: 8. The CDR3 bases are TGTGCCAGCAGCGCTACTAGCGGGAGCGCGGACGAGCAGTACTTC. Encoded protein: CASSATSGSADEQYF.

CDR3 loop: CASSYFLASYNEQFF. In nucleotides, the CDR3 is TGTGCCAGCAGTTATTTTCTAGCGTCCTACAATGAGCAGTTCTTC. V usage is TRBV6-2 or TRBV6-3 and J usage is TRBJ2-1; a weak D match, TRBD2 (6 bases). Germline V gives CDR1 MNHEY, CDR2 SVGEGT. The CDR3 loop spans 15 amino acids. Trimming left V 3 bases short and J 1 base short, with 10 bases between.

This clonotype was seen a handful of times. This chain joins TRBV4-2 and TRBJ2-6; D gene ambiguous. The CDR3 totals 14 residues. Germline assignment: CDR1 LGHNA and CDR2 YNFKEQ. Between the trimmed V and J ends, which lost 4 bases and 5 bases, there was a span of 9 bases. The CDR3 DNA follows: TGTGCCAGCAGCCCATACGACAGGGCCAACGTCCTGACTTTC. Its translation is CASSPYDRANVLTF.

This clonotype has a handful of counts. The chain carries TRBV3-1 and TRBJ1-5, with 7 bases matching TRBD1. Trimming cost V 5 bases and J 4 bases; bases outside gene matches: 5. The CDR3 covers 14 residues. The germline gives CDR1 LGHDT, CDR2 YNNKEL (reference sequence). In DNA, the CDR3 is TGTGCCAGCAGCACGGCAGGGGGTAATCAGCCCCAGCATTTT. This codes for CASSTAGGNQPQHF.

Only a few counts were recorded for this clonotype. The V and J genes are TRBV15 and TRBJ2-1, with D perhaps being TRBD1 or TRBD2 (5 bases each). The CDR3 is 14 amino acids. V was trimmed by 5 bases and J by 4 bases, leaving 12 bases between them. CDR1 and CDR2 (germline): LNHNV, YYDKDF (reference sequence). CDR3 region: CATSPSGGYNEQFF. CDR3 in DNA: TGTGCCACCAGCCCTAGTGGGGGTTACAATGAGCAGTTCTTC.

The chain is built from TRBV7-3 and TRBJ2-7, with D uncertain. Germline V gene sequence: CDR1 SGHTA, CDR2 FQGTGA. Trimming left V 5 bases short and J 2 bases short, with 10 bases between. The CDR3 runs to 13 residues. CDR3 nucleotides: TGTGCCAGCAGCATCGGTAACACCTACGAGCAGTACTTC. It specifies CASSIGNTYEQYF.

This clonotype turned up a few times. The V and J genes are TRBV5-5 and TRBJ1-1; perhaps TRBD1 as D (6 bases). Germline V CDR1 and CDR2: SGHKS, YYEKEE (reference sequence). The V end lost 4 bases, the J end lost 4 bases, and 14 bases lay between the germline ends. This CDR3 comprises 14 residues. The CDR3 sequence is CASSGTRVSTEAFF. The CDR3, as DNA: TGTGCCAGCAGCGGGACAAGAGTATCCACTGAAGCTTTCTTT.